The 9 T cell receptor beta chains below all came from one sample that was sequenced in a study of blood T cell repertoires in COVID-19. Repertoires were generated with immunoSEQ multiplex PCR, while TCRdb's copy carries only in-frame clones and drops some. Of roughly 140,000 clones listed, 84% are singletons. What was sequenced was PBMCs or T cells enriched from blood (not recorded which). The source is a woman between 50 and 59 years old who had been exposed to COVID-19.

The chain uses TRBV9 and TRBJ1-2, with a tentative D call TRBD1 (5 bases). Germline V gene sequence: CDR1 SGDLS, CDR2 YYNGEE. Deletions cut 0 bases from V and 8 bases from J, with 11 bases between. This CDR3 has 13 residues. The CDR3 reads CASSVGGTWGYTF. In DNA form, the CDR3 reads TGTGCCAGCAGCGTAGGCGGGACCTGGGGCTACACCTTC.

This chain uses TRBV2 with TRBJ1-3; maybe TRBD1 (5 bases). The CDR3 contains 16 residues. Germline CDR1 and CDR2: SNHLY and FYNNEI. V was cut by 5 bases and J by 1 base, with 15 bases left in between. The CDR3 nucleotides read TGTGCCAGCAGTCAGAGACAGATCTTATCTGGAAACACCATATATTTT. Protein: CASSQRQILSGNTIYF. The full variable domain, rest sourced from reference TRBV2 and TRBJ1-3, is EPEVTQTPSHQVTQMGQEVILRCVPISNHLYFYWYRQILGQKVEFLVSFYNNEISEKSEIFDDQFSVERPDGSNFTLKIRSTKLEDSAMYFCASSQRQILSGNTIYFGEGSWLTVV.

The rearrangement uses TRBV24-1 and TRBJ2-7; weak D call: TRBD1 (5 bases). This CDR3 is 11 amino acids long. The ends were cut back, 6 bases at V and 3 bases at J, with 5 bases in the middle. CDR1 and CDR2 from the germline V gene are KGHDR and SFDVKD. The CDR3: CATSQGYEQYF. CDR3 DNA sequence: TGTGCCACCAGTCAGGGCTACGAGCAGTACTTC.

V gene TRBV14 combines with J gene TRBJ2-1, with TRBD2 matching over 8 bases. In germline, CDR1 is SGHDN, CDR2 FVKESK. Trimming removed 3 bases from V and 5 bases from J; junction bases left unmatched: 18. The CDR3 sequence is 19 residues long. The CDR3 loop is CASSQGLTGGRPLNNEQFF. The DNA for the CDR3 is TGTGCCAGCAGCCAGGGACTCACGGGCGGGAGGCCTTTGAACAATGAGCAGTTCTTC.

The chain combines TRBV2 with TRBJ2-7; 7 nucleotides align to TRBD2. The CDR3 covers 14 residues. The germline V gene has CDR1 SNHLY and CDR2 FYNNEI. V dropped 6 bases and J dropped 3; count of bases not matched to a gene: 8. The CDR3 here is CASRAPGRNYEQYF. CDR3 nucleotides: TGTGCCAGCAGGGCCCCCGGGAGGAACTACGAGCAGTACTTC.

The chain employs TRBV19 and TRBJ2-2; tentative D call: TRBD2 (5 bases). Trimming pared 7 bases from V and 1 base from J, leaving 13 bases between. Per the germline V gene, CDR1 is LNHDA and CDR2 is SQIVND (reference sequence). This CDR3 has 15 amino acids. In nucleotides, the CDR3 is TGTGCCAGTAAACGATCGGCGGGGAACACCGGGGAGCTGTTTTTT. Translating it yields CASKRSAGNTGELFF. The full variable domain, in which reference TRBV19 and TRBJ2-2 provide the parts outside the CDR3, is DGGITQSPKYLFRKEGQNVTLSCEQNLNHDAMYWYRQDPGQGLRLIYYSQIVNDFQKGDIAEGYSVSREKKESFPLTVTSAQKNPTAFYLCASKRSAGNTGELFFGEGSRLTVL.

The chain recombines TRBV9 with TRBJ2-2, with unresolved D. CDR3 length: 14 residues. Germline values: CDR1 SGDLS, CDR2 YYNGEE. The V and J ends lost 3 bases and 0 bases respectively, with 6 bases between them. The CDR3 nucleotides are TGTGCCAGCAGCGCCGGTGCGAACACCGGGGAGCTGTTTTTT. The encoded protein is CASSAGANTGELFF. The full variable domain, in which reference TRBV9 and TRBJ2-2 provide the parts outside the CDR3, is DSGVTQTPKHLITATGQRVTLRCSPRSGDLSVYWYQQSLDQGLQFLIQYYNGEERAKGNILERFSAQQFPDLHSELNLSSLELGDSALYFCASSAGANTGELFFGEGSRLTVL.

V and J are TRBV15 and TRBJ1-5; D gene ambiguous. Trimming cost V 8 bases and J 2 bases, with 10 bases left between them. From germline, CDR1 is LNHNV and CDR2 YYDKDF (reference sequence). The CDR3 spans 13 residues. This chain's CDR3 is CATHGEGNQPQHF. The CDR3, as DNA: TGTGCCACCCATGGGGAGGGCAATCAGCCCCAGCATTTT.

The chain joins TRBV25-1 to TRBJ1-6; unclear D gene. Trimming cost V 4 bases and J 8 bases, with 12 bases left between them. Germline V gene sequence: CDR1 MGHDK, CDR2 SYGVNS. CDR3 length: 14 amino acids. In DNA, the CDR3 is TGTGCCAGCAGTGCTGGGCCGATGTATTCACCCCTCCACTTT. It translates to CASSAGPMYSPLHF. The variable domain in full, completed from reference TRBV25-1 and TRBJ1-6, reads EADIYQTPRYLVIGTGKKITLECSQTMGHDKMYWYQQDPGMELHLIHYSYGVNSTEKGDLSSESTVSRIRTEHFPLTLESARPSHTSQYLCASSAGPMYSPLHFGNGTRLTVT.